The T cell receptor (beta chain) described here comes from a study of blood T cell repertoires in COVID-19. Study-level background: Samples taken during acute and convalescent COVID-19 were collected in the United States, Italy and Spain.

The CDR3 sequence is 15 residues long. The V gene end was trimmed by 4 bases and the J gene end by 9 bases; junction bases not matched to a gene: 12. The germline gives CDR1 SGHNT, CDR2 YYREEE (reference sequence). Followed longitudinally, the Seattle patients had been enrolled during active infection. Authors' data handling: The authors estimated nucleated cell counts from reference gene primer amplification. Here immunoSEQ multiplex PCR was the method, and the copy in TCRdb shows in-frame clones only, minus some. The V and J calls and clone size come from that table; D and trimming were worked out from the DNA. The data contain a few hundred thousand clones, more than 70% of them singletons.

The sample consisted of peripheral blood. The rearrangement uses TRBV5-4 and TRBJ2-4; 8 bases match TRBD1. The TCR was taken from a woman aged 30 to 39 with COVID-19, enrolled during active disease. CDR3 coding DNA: TGTGCCAGCAGCGCGACAGGGGACCGGTTTGGCATTCAGTACTTC. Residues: CASSATGDRFGIQYF.